The source of this T cell receptor beta chain is a study of OX40 agonist ivuxolimab in advanced cancers. Study-wide results and limits: CD8+ T cells showed, on average, more clonal expansion than CD4+ cells. Blood T cells, both CD4+ and CD8+, expanded clonally by week 6 at 0.1 to 3.0 mg/kg.

The ends were cut back, 2 bases at V and 2 bases at J, with 9 bases in the middle. This CDR3 spans 14 amino acids. Germline V lookup: CDR1 SGHNT, CDR2 YENEEA. On this clone itself: The antigen remains unidentified.

The protocol was immunoSEQ multiplex PCR, while the TCRdb copy is restricted to in-frame clones and leaves out a portion. The sample has around 52,000 clones; around 80% are singletons. This TCR derives from an adult with an advanced solid tumor such as melanoma, head and neck, liver or kidney cancer. Sequences were derived from CD4+ or CD8+ T cells sorted from blood, sampled in a trial of the OX40 agonist ivuxolimab. The V gene is TRBV11-3, the J gene TRBJ1-1, with a possible D match to TRBD1 (6 bases). CDR3 nucleotide sequence: TGTGCCAGCAGCTTATCCGGGGGCAACACTGAAGCTTTCTTT. This encodes CASSLSGGNTEAFF.